The 9 T cell receptor beta chains below all came from one sample that was sequenced in a study of vaccination and CD4 T cells after COVID-19. The treatment: approximately 11-day PBMC culture with coronavirus spike peptide pools or control peptides (ViraFEST assay). CD4+ T cells of the unexposed donor were collected before the COVID-19 pandemic (2011-2018). Cultured CD4+ T-cell DNA underwent Oncomine TCR Beta short-read sequencing. TCRdb passed the PCR reads through MiXCR, listing each CDR3 protein once. The profile covers roughly 5,300 distinct CDR3 sequences, with approximately 62% appearing a single time and approximately 47% taken by the ten largest. These receptors' targets are unknown. Source material: CD4+ T cells from blood, cultured in vitro. Receptors were obtained from a human donor in good health.

This clonotype came up a few times. The V gene is TRBV27, the J gene TRBJ1-6; 7 bases are a match to TRBD1. The CDR3 length is 14 residues. Trimming at V came to 3 bases and at J to 8 bases, leaving 4 bases not matched to a gene. CDR1 and CDR2 from the germline V gene are MNHEY and SMNVEV (reference sequence). The CDR3 here is CASSFGGGHSPLHF. In nucleotides, the CDR3 is TGTGCCAGCAGTTTCGGAGGGGGCCATTCACCCCTCCACTTT.

The rearrangement joins TRBV21-1 to TRBJ2-7. TRBV21-1 is assigned pseudogene status. The CDR3 has 18 amino acids. This chain's CDR3 is CASSKALSERTPSYEQYF. CDR3 bases: TGTGCCAGCAGCAAAGCGCTTTCCGAGCGTACACCCTCCTACGAGCAGTACTTC.

The chain links TRBV6-1 to TRBJ1-2; tentatively, D is TRBD1 (6 bases). The ends were cut back, 2 bases at V and 7 bases at J, with 11 bases in the middle. The CDR3 loop spans 13 amino acids. Germline CDR1 reads MNHNS; CDR2 reads SASEGT. CDR3 DNA: TGTGCCAGCAGTGAATCCAGGGGTGGTGGCTACACCTTC. Translating it yields CASSESRGGGYTF.

This clonotype has a handful of counts. J is TRBJ1-5 and V is TRBV30; D is possibly TRBD1 (5 bases). Germline V gene data show CDR1 as GTSNPN and CDR2 as SVGIG (reference sequence). V was cut by 0 bases and J by 7 bases, with 13 bases left in between. The CDR3 is made up of 14 amino acids. The CDR3 loop is CAWSVDSEWQPQHF. CDR3 coding DNA: TGTGCCTGGAGTGTTGACAGTGAGTGGCAGCCCCAGCATTTT. The variable domain in full, completed from reference TRBV30 and TRBJ1-5, reads SQTIHQWPATLVQPVGSPLSLECTVEGTSNPNLYWYRQAAGRGLQLLFYSVGIGQISSEVPQNLSASRPQDRQFILSSKKLLLSDSGFYLCAWSVDSEWQPQHFGDGTRLSIL.

This clonotype showed up just a few times. The chain is built from TRBV7-9 and TRBJ1-5; D is perhaps TRBD1 (5 bases). Germline loops: CDR1 SEHNR, CDR2 FQNEAQ (reference sequence). V was shortened by 5 bases and J by 6 bases, with 14 bases between the two germline ends. CDR3 length equals 14 residues. CDR3: CASSRGPGRQPQHF. CDR3 bases: TGTGCCAGCAGCCGAGGGCCGGGACGTCAGCCCCAGCATTTT.

The chain uses TRBV6-1 and TRBJ1-2; D is unclear. The CDR3 spans 10 residues. The germline V and J ends were trimmed by 9 bases and 5 bases, with 7 bases remaining between them. Germline CDR1 MNHNS, CDR2 SASEGT. In DNA, the CDR3 is TGTGCCAGGCGAATTTATGGCTACACCTTC. Translating gives CARRIYGYTF.

The chain links TRBV29-1 to TRBJ2-1; D gene ambiguous. V was pared by 4 bases and J by 4 bases, with 5 bases between. The CDR3 has 11 residues. CDR1 SQVTM and CDR2 ANQGSEA come from the germline V gene. Here the CDR3 DNA reads TGCAGCGTTGCAGAGTACAATGAGCAGTTCTTC. Translated: CSVAEYNEQFF.

This chain joins TRBV7-9 and TRBJ2-7; TRBD2 matches at 10 bases. Per the germline V gene, CDR1 is SEHNR and CDR2 is FQNEAQ (reference sequence). The CDR3 totals 16 residues. The trim removed 2 bases at V and 3 bases at J, leaving 7 bases unmatched. CDR3 bases: TGTGCCAGCAGCTTACGTAGGGCTAGCGGGGGCTACGAGCAGTACTTC. Translated: CASSLRRASGGYEQYF.

The chain joins TRBV21-1 to TRBJ2-5; TRBD1 is the table's D call, not checked against the DNA. TRBV21-1 is termed a pseudogene. The CDR3 runs to 14 residues. CDR3 sequence reads: CASSKDTGIETQYF. The CDR3 nucleotides are TGTGCCAGCAGCAAAGACACAGGGATAGAGACCCAGTACTTC.